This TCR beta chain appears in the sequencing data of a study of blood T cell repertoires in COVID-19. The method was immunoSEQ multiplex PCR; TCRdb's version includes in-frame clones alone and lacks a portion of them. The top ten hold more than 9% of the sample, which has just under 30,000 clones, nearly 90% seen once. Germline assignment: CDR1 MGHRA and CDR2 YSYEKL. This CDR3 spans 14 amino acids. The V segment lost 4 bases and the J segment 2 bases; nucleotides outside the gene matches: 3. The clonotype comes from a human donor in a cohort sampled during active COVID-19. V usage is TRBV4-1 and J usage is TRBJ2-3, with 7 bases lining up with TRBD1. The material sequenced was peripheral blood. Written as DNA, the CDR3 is TGCGCCAGCAGCCGGGACAGATACACAGATACGCAGTATTTT. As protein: CASSRDRYTDTQYF.